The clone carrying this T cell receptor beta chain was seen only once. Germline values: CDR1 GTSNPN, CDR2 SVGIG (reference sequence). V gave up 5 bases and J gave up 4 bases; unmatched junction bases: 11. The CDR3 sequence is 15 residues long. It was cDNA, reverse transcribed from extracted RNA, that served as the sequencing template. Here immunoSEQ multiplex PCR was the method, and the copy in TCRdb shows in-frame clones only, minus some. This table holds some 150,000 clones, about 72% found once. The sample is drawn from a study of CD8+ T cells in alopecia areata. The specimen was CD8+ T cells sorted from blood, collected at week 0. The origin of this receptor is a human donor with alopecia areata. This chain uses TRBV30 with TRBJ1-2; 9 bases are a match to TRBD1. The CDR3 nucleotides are TGTGCCTGGTGGACCTACGGACAGGGGAGCTATGGCTACACCTTC. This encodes CAWWTYGQGSYGYTF.